These 10 T cell receptor beta chains were all obtained from the same sample, sequenced in a study of regulatory T cells in long-lasting Graves disease. Arm-PCR of CDR3 regions with iRepertoire HTBI primers generated TCR beta libraries. TCRdb re-analysed the multiplex PCR reads in MiXCR, keeping a single row per CDR3 protein. The data hold 350,000 to 550,000 distinct CDR3 sequences, with approximately 16% observed a single time. The time point denotes: newly diagnosed GD, antithyroid drugs for less than 3 months. Construction of the TCR library relied on RNA isolated from PBMCs. The data also belong to a second study, concerning T cells in Graves' hyperthyroidism and ophthalmopathy.

The sample here was peripheral blood mononuclear cells (PBMCs), taken at new diagnosis, from a patient treated with antithyroid drugs. The receptors derive from a woman aged 18-29 years with Graves disease.

This clonotype was seen a handful of times. Being one base from a much bigger clone, this may be a read error. The chain has TRBV6-9 and TRBJ1-4; TRBD1 matches 9 bases. This CDR3 spans 15 amino acids. Germline CDR1 is MNHGY and CDR2 is SVAAGI. The CDR3 sequence is CASSYVDRGRGELVF. The CDR3 DNA reads as TGTGCCAGCAGTTACGTCGACAGGGGGAGAGGAGAACTGGTTTTT.

The chain has TRBV28 and TRBJ1-6; TRBD1 aligns across 8 bases. The CDR3 has 16 residues. Germline-derived CDR1 and CDR2 are MDHEN and SYDVKM. J lost 5 bases, V lost 8 bases, and 11 bases had no gene match. The CDR3 loop is CASYPRQGQNNSPLHF. Written as DNA, the CDR3 is TGTGCCAGCTACCCGAGACAGGGGCAAAATAATTCACCCCTCCACTTT.

The table lists this clonotype with many counts. This rearrangement joins TRBV28 to TRBJ2-3; 9 positions match TRBD1. The CDR3 spans 15 residues. The V and J ends lost 2 bases and 0 bases, in that order; junction bases with no gene match: 0. Germline values: CDR1 MDHEN, CDR2 SYDVKM. The CDR3 region is CASSLGTGSTDTQYF. CDR3 DNA: TGTGCCAGCAGTTTAGGGACAGGGAGCACAGATACGCAGTATTTT.

On this clonotype: This clone may be a read error of a much larger clone one base away. The rearrangement joins TRBV30 to TRBJ2-6, with a possible D match to TRBD1 (5 bases). CDR3 length equals 14 residues. The germline V gene encodes CDR1 GTSNPN and CDR2 SVGIG (reference sequence). CDR3 nucleotide sequence: TGTGCCTGGAGTGGAAGCTCTGGGGCCAGCGTCCTGACTTTC. Its translation is CAWSGSSGASVLTF. Using reference TRBV30 and TRBJ2-6 for the parts outside the CDR3, the full variable domain is SQTIHQWPATLVQPVGSPLSLECTVEGTSNPNLYWYRQAAGRGLQLLFYSVGIGQISSEVPQNLSASRPQDRQFILSSKKLLLSDSGFYLCAWSGSSGASVLTFGAGSRLTVL.

This clonotype was observed many times. This chain uses TRBV5-6 with TRBJ1-1; D gene ambiguous. Germline CDR1 is SGHDT and CDR2 is YYEEEE. Trimming pared 0 bases from V and 1 base from J, leaving 13 bases between. This CDR3 spans 16 amino acids. DNA of the CDR3: TGTGCCAGCAGCTTGGTTTCATGGTTTACGAACACTGAAGCTTTCTTT. This sequence encodes CASSLVSWFTNTEAFF.

This clonotype was seen at least ten times. This chain connects TRBV6-1 to TRBJ1-5; no clear D gene. The CDR3 has 15 amino acids. V lost 1 base and J lost 8, with 15 bases in between. Germline CDR1 is MNHNS and CDR2 is SASEGT. DNA of the CDR3: TGTGCCAGCAGTGAAGTGCTTTGGGGTGTAGAGCCCCAGCATTTT. Residues: CASSEVLWGVEPQHF.

In this sample, this clonotype turned up a few times. This sequence may be a read error, since a much larger clone differs from it by one base. The chain recombines TRBV11-2 with TRBJ2-1, with 11 nucleotides matching TRBD1. This CDR3 contains 14 residues. Germline lookup yields CDR1 SGHAT and CDR2 FQNNGV. The CDR3 coding sequence is TGTGCCAGCAGCTACGGACAGGGGGCTGAAGAGCGGTTCTTC. Translated: CASSYGQGAEERFF.

This clonotype has ten or more counts. The CDR3 spells CASSSAGLNEQYF. CDR3 bases: TGTGCCAGCAGCTCAGCTGGGCTGAACGAGCAGTACTTC. The chain joins TRBV11-2 to TRBJ2-7; D remains ambiguous. The V gene's germline CDR1 is SGHAT and CDR2 FQNNGV. V was shortened by 4 bases and J by 5 bases, with 12 bases between the two germline ends. The CDR3 loop spans 13 amino acids.

This clonotype was seen a handful of times. The gene calls are TRBV29-1 and TRBJ1-1; 7 bases match TRBD1. V lost 8 bases and J lost 3; bases outside the gene matches: 12. In germline, CDR1 is SQVTM, CDR2 ANQGSEA. This CDR3 is 14 amino acids long. The CDR3 reads CSPGPAGGYTEAFF. Written as DNA, the CDR3 is TGCAGCCCCGGGCCGGCAGGGGGGTACACTGAAGCTTTCTTT.

The J gene is TRBJ2-3, the V gene TRBV4-3; possibly TRBD2 for D (5 bases). Germline loops: CDR1 LGHNA, CDR2 YSLEER. This CDR3 spans 14 amino acids. Between the trimmed V and J ends, which lost 2 bases and 4 bases, there was a span of 10 bases. The CDR3 here is CASSQLEVPDTQYF. The CDR3 DNA reads as TGCGCCAGCAGCCAATTGGAGGTTCCAGATACGCAGTATTTT.